These 3 T cell receptor gamma chains originate from one sample sequenced in a study of γδ T cells in repeated Plasmodium falciparum infection. Gammadelta T cells were flow-sorted from PBMC into Vgamma9/Vdelta2+ and Vdelta2-negative populations for bulk analysis. TCRdb reran clone calling via CATT on the multiplex PCR reads. The sample shows about 30,000 gamma-chain clones, more than 1.4% of them seen only once. The specimen was gamma-delta T cells from blood. These receptors were taken from a pool of human donors (malaria-infected and uninfected, not separated).

This clone appeared many times. The chain links TRGV2 to TRGJ1 or TRGJ2. The germline V gene encodes CDR1 EGSNGY and CDR2 YDSYNSKV. V dropped 3 bases and J dropped 9; count of bases not matched to a gene: 8. The length of the CDR3 is 12 residues. CDR3 in DNA: TGTGCCACCTGGGACCCCTCGGGTAAGAAACTCTTT. It codes for CATWDPSGKKLF.

This clone was recorded at least ten times. The V and J genes are TRGV8 and TRGJP1. No J gene was available from TCRdb, and it was assigned here by a germline match of the DNA. Germline V gene sequence: CDR1 VENAVY, CDR2 YDSYNSRV. After removal of 3 bases from V and 8 bases from J, the junction contained 3 bases not matched to a gene. This CDR3 comprises 12 residues. The CDR3 loop reads CATWDSGWFKIF. The CDR3 bases are TGTGCCACCTGGGATTCCGGTTGGTTCAAGATATTT.

There are many counts of this clone. This specimen includes other DNA sequences encoding the same CDR3. J is TRGJP and V is TRGV9. This CDR3 has 16 residues. Germline V gene lookup returns CDR1 GITISATS and CDR2 ISYDGTV (reference sequence). V lost 5 bases and J lost 3; bases outside the gene matches: 4. CDR3 region: CALWVPQELGKKIKVF. The CDR3, as DNA: TGTGCCTTGTGGGTACCGCAAGAGTTGGGCAAAAAAATCAAGGTATTT.